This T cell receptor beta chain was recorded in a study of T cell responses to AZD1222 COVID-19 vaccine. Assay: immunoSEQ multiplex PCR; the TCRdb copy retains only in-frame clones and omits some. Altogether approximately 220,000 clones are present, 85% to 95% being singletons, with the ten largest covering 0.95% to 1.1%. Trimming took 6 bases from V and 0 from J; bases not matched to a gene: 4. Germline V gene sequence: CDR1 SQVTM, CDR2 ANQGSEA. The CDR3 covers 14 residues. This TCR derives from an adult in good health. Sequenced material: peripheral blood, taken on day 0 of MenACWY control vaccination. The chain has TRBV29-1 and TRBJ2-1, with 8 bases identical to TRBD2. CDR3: CSVASGYSYNEQFF. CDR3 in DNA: TGCAGCGTGGCTAGCGGGTACTCCTACAATGAGCAGTTCTTC.